One and the same sample provided the 7 T cell receptor beta chains below, sequenced in a study of blood T cell repertoires in COVID-19. The assay was immunoSEQ multiplex PCR, and TCRdb's table has in-frame clones only and misses some. The sample consists of 150,000 to 200,000 clones, around four fifths of them appearing once. Sequenced: peripheral blood. The receptors were sampled from a man between 65 and 79 years old with acute or convalescent COVID-19.

This clone was seen a handful of times. The V gene is TRBV7-8, the J gene TRBJ2-3, with 9 nucleotides matching TRBD2. The V segment lost 5 bases and the J segment 1 base; nucleotides outside the gene matches: 7. The germline CDR1 and CDR2 sequences are SGHVS and FQNEAQ. The CDR3 extends over 16 amino acids. CDR3 protein: CASSPQAGGRTDTQYF. CDR3 nucleotides: TGTGCCAGCAGCCCCCAAGCGGGAGGTCGCACAGATACGCAGTATTTT.

The chain links TRBV30 to TRBJ1-5; D gene uncertain. CDR1 is GTSNPN, CDR2 SVGIG, per germline (reference sequence). The CDR3 extends over 13 amino acids. V shed 0 bases and J shed 5 bases, with 8 bases lying between them. This CDR3 reads CAWSVEGDQPQHF. CDR3 sequence (DNA): TGTGCCTGGAGTGTCGAGGGAGATCAGCCCCAGCATTTT.

This rearrangement joins TRBV12-3 or TRBV12-4 to TRBJ2-7; possibly TRBD2 for D (6 bases). The CDR3 has 13 residues. V lost 7 bases and J 6 bases, leaving 16 bases between the germline ends. In DNA, the CDR3 is TGTGCCAGCACTTCGGAGGGGTTGGGCGAGCAGTACTTC. Encoded protein: CASTSEGLGEQYF.

The V and J genes are TRBV11-2 and TRBJ1-1; possibly TRBD1 for D (5 bases). Germline CDR1 and CDR2: SGHAT and FQNNGV. V dropped 1 base and J dropped 1 base, with 13 bases sitting between them. The CDR3 spans 16 residues. The CDR3 spells CASSLGTAGPNTEAFF. The CDR3 DNA sequence: TGTGCCAGCAGCTTAGGAACTGCAGGGCCGAACACTGAAGCTTTCTTT.

This rearrangement joins TRBV2 to TRBJ1-1, with D tentatively TRBD1 (5 bases). This CDR3 is 15 amino acids long. Looked up from germline, CDR1 is SNHLY and CDR2 is FYNNEI. V was clipped by 6 bases and J by 1 base, with 15 bases between them. The CDR3 DNA reads as TGTGCCAGCAGAGAAACAGGAATTGAGAACACTGAAGCTTTCTTT. Encoded protein: CASRETGIENTEAFF.

V usage is TRBV25-1 and J usage is TRBJ1-2; D may be TRBD1 (6 bases). The CDR3 totals 16 residues. Germline values: CDR1 MGHDK, CDR2 SYGVNS. Between the trimmed V and J ends, which lost 5 bases and 8 bases, there was a span of 24 bases. The CDR3 loop is CASSQLRWGQRGGYTF. CDR3 coding DNA: TGTGCCAGCAGTCAGTTGCGGTGGGGACAAAGGGGCGGCTACACCTTC.

The chain recombines TRBV27 with TRBJ2-1, with 7 nucleotides matching TRBD1. Germline trimming cut 7 bases from V and 8 bases from J; bases unmatched to any gene: 14. From germline, CDR1 is MNHEY and CDR2 SMNVEV (reference sequence). The CDR3 covers 15 residues. The CDR3, as DNA: TGTGCCAGCAATCTTGGACAGGTAAATACGGATGAGCAGTTCTTC. Translated, it gives CASNLGQVNTDEQFF.